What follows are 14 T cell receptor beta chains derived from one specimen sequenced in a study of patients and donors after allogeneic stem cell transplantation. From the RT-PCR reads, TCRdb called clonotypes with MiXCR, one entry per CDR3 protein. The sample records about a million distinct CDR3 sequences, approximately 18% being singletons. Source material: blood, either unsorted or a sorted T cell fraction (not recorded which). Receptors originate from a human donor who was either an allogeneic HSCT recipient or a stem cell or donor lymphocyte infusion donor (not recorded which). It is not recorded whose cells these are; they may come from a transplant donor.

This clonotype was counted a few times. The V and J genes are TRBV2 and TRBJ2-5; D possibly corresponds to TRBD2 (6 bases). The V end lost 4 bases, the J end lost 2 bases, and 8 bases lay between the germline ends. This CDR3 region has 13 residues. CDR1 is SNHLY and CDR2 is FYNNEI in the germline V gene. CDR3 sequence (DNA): TGTGCCAGCAGTGGGGAGGTACAAGAGACCCAGTACTTC. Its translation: CASSGEVQETQYF.

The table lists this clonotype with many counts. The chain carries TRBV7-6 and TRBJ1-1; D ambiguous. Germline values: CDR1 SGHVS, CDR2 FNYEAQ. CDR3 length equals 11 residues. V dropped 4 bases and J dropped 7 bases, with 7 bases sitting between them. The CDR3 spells CASSSSGEAFF. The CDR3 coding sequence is TGTGCCAGCAGCTCGAGCGGTGAAGCTTTCTTT.

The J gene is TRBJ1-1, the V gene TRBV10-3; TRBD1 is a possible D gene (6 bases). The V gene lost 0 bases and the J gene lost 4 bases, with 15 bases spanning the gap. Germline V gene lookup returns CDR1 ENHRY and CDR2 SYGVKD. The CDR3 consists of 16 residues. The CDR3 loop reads CAISESKREGVTEAFF. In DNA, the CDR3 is TGTGCCATCAGTGAGTCGAAACGGGAGGGGGTCACTGAAGCTTTCTTT.

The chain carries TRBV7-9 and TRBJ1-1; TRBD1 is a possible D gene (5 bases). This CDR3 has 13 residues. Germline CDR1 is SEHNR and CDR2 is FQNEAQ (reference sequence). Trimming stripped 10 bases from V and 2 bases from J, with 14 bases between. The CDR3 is CATRGDSNTEAFF. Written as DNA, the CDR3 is TGTGCCACGAGAGGAGACAGCAACACTGAAGCTTTCTTT.

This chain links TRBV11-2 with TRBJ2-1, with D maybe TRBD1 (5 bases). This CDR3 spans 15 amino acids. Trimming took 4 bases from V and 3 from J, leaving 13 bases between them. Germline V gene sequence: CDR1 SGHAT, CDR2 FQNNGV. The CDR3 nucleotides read TGTGCCAGCAGCTCCCCCTGGACACGCTACAATGAGCAGTTCTTC. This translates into CASSSPWTRYNEQFF.

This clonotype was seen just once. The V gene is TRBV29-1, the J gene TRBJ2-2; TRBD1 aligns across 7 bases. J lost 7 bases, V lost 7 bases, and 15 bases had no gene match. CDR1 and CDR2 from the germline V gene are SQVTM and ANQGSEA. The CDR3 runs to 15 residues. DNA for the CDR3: TGCAGCGGGAGTGACAGGGTTGGGGCTGGCGGGGAGCTGTTTTTT. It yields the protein CSGSDRVGAGGELFF.

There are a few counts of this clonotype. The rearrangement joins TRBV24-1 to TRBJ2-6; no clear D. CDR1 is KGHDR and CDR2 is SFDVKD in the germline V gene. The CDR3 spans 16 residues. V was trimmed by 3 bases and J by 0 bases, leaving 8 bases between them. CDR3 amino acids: CATSDVDNSGANVLTF. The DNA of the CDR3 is TGTGCCACCAGTGATGTAGACAACTCTGGGGCCAACGTCCTGACTTTC.

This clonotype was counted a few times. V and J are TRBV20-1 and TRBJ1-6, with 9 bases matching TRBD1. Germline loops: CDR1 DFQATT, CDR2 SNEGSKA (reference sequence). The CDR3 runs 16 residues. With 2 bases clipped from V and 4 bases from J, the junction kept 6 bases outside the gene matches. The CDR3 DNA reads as TGCAGTGCTAGATCTGGGGACAGGGTGTATAATTCACCCCTCCACTTT. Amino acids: CSARSGDRVYNSPLHF.

CDR3 in amino acids: CASSRTSGAPNEQFF. The CDR3 DNA sequence: TGTGCCAGCAGCCGCACTAGCGGGGCCCCCAATGAGCAGTTCTTC. The V gene is TRBV7-8, the J gene TRBJ2-1; 10 bases line up with TRBD2. V shed 5 bases and J 6 bases; nucleotides not matched to a gene: 7. This CDR3 contains 15 residues. Germline loops: CDR1 SGHVS, CDR2 FQNEAQ.

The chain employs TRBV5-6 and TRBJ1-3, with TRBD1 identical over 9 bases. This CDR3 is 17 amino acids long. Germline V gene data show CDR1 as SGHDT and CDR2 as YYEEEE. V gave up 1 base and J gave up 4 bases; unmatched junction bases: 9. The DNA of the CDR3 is TGTGCCAGCAGCTTGAGAGGACAGGGGCGAAGAGGAAACACCATATATTTT. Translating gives CASSLRGQGRRGNTIYF.

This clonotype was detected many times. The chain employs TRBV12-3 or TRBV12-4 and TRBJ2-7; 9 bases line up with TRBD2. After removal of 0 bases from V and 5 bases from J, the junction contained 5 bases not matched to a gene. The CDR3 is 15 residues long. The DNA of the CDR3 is TGTGCCAGCAGTTTAGCTCTAGCGGGACGCAACGAGCAGTACTTC. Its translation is CASSLALAGRNEQYF.

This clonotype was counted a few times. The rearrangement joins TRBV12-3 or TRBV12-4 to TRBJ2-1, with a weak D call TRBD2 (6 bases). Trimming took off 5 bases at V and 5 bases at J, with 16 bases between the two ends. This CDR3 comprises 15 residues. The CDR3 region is CASSATGLTHNEQFF. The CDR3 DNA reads TGTGCCAGCAGTGCAACGGGACTCACCCACAATGAGCAGTTCTTC.

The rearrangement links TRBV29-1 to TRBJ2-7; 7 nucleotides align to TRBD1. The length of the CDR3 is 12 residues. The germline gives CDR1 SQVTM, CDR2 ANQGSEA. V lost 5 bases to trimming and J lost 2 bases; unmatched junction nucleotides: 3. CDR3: CSVQGETYEQYF. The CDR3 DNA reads TGCAGCGTTCAGGGGGAGACCTACGAGCAGTACTTC.

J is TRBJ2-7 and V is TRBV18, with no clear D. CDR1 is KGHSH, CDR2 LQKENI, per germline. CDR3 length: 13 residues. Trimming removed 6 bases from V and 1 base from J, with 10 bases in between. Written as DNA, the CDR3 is TGTGCCAGCTCGACGATAGAATCCTACGAGCAGTACTTC. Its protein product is CASSTIESYEQYF.